This T cell receptor beta chain came from a study of cytomegalovirus exposure and HLA in healthy donors. Primers for the PCR totalled 60 Vbeta and 13 Jbeta. Clones were read by immunoSEQ multiplex PCR, and TCRdb kept only the in-frame ones, dropping some. The table includes 110,000 or so clones, roughly 72% detected once. Germline CDR1 reads MNHNS; CDR2 reads SASEGT. The CDR3 loop spans 13 amino acids. V was clipped by 8 bases and J by 0 bases, with 10 bases between them. The V and J genes are TRBV6-1 and TRBJ1-1; D is undetermined. The sequencing input was PBMCs. This sequence was found in a woman in her forties or fifties in good health and CMV-seropositive. The CDR3 region is CASVESVNTEAFF. In nucleotides, the CDR3 is TGTGCCAGCGTAGAGTCTGTGAACACTGAAGCTTTCTTT.